The T cell receptor beta chain described here comes from a study of blood T cell repertoires in COVID-19. Study background: PBMCs, B-cell-depleted T cells, or T cells provided the cDNA or gDNA that made up the material.

Source study methods: It was from reference gene primer amplification that nucleated cell counts were estimated. Assay used: immunoSEQ multiplex PCR; TCRdb lists only in-frame clones, some missing. V and J calls and clone size come straight from that table; D and trimming were deduced from the DNA. The repertoire holds 250,000 or so clones, 83% seen once, with 5.5% in the top ten. The V gene's germline CDR1 is SEHNR and CDR2 FQNEAQ (reference sequence). V lost 4 bases, J lost 3 bases, and 12 bases stayed unmatched. The CDR3 spans 17 residues. Sample: peripheral blood. The chain is built from TRBV7-9 and TRBJ2-5, with 9 bases that match TRBD2. This sequence originates from a human donor in a cohort sampled during active COVID-19. DNA for the CDR3: TGTGCCAGCAGCTCCGAAGGCGGGAGGGGGCTTAAAGAGACCCAGTACTTC. This translates into CASSSEGGRGLKETQYF.